The next 21 T cell receptor beta chains were all read from a single sample in a study of blood T cell repertoires in COVID-19. Data came from immunoSEQ multiplex PCR; TCRdb stores just in-frame clones and leaves some out. Of 85,000 to 130,000 clones in the sample, roughly two thirds were seen once. The specimen sequenced was peripheral blood. Receptor source: a human donor with acute or convalescent COVID-19. The donor label of this sample is uncertain.

This clone was seen just once. The chain links TRBV7-2 to TRBJ1-6; no firm D call. Germline V gene sequence: CDR1 SGHTA, CDR2 FQGNSA. The CDR3 runs 14 residues. V lost 4 bases to trimming and J lost 5 bases, with 9 bases between them. The CDR3 loop reads CASSYRRDNSPLHF. CDR3 coding DNA: TGTGCCAGCAGCTATAGGCGGGATAATTCACCCCTCCACTTT.

In this sample, this clone turned up once. This chain links TRBV2 with TRBJ1-5; D not certain. The CDR3 has 15 residues. Trimming left V 7 bases short and J 3 bases short, with 16 bases between. CDR1 SNHLY and CDR2 FYNNEI come from the germline V gene. The CDR3 region is CASTPERASNQPQHF. The CDR3 DNA is TGTGCCAGCACCCCAGAGAGGGCCTCCAATCAGCCCCAGCATTTT.

The gene calls are TRBV6-2 or TRBV6-3 and TRBJ1-1; D is perhaps TRBD1 (5 bases). V lost 0 bases and J lost 5, with 16 bases in between. Germline V gives CDR1 MNHEY, CDR2 SVGEGT. The CDR3 loop spans 16 amino acids. The CDR3 bases are TGTGCCAGCAGTTACTCGAGCGGGAGGTGGACAACTGAAGCTTTCTTT. Translating it yields CASSYSSGRWTTEAFF.

The chain is built from TRBV5-1 and TRBJ2-6, with D possibly TRBD1 on 6 matching bases. The CDR3 contains 20 residues. V was clipped by 4 bases and J by 3 bases, with 26 bases between them. Germline assignment: CDR1 SGHRS and CDR2 YFSETQ. The CDR3 sequence: CASSLTSGVGRGYGANVLTF. CDR3 nucleotide sequence: TGCGCCAGCAGCCTAACCTCCGGAGTGGGCAGGGGTTATGGGGCCAACGTCCTGACTTTC.

This rearrangement joins TRBV29-1 to TRBJ1-1; maybe TRBD1 (6 bases). The V gene lost 0 bases and the J gene lost 5 bases, with 19 bases spanning the gap. Germline-derived CDR1 and CDR2 are SQVTM and ANQGSEA. The CDR3 is 16 residues long. CDR3 DNA: TGCAGCGTTGAAGATTGGGTCGGGTCAGGGGATACTGAAGCTTTCTTT. This codes for CSVEDWVGSGDTEAFF.

The chain recombines TRBV5-6 with TRBJ1-2; 10 nucleotides line up with TRBD1. Germline V gene sequence: CDR1 SGHDT, CDR2 YYEEEE. The trim removed 6 bases at V and 8 bases at J, leaving 13 bases unmatched. The CDR3 covers 15 residues. The CDR3: CASNRDWDRGEGYTF. CDR3 in DNA: TGTGCCAGCAACCGCGACTGGGACAGGGGCGAAGGCTACACCTTC.

This chain joins TRBV4-1 and TRBJ2-6, with 8 bases fitting TRBD2. This CDR3 contains 16 residues. Per the germline V gene, CDR1 is MGHRA and CDR2 is YSYEKL. Trimming cost V 1 base and J 2 bases; bases outside gene matches: 1. CDR3 sequence (DNA): TGCGCCAGCAGCCAAGTGGGACTAGCTGGGGCCAACGTCCTGACTTTC. It is translated as CASSQVGLAGANVLTF.

This clone has a handful of counts. The rearrangement uses TRBV28 and TRBJ1-4; 8 bases agree with TRBD1. Germline loops: CDR1 MDHEN, CDR2 SYDVKM. The junction had 10 bases not matched to a gene; V was cut back by 7 bases and J by 6 bases. The CDR3 runs to 15 residues. The CDR3 DNA reads TGTGCCAGCACCTCTTCGACAGGGGTCTATGAAAAACTGTTTTTT. Amino acid sequence: CASTSSTGVYEKLFF.

V gene TRBV28 combines with J gene TRBJ1-2; D may be TRBD1 (5 bases). The ends were cut back, 2 bases at V and 7 bases at J, with 23 bases in the middle. The CDR3 is 17 residues long. CDR1 is MDHEN, CDR2 SYDVKM, per germline. CDR3 residues: CASSLDRGDGGTSGYTF. CDR3 DNA: TGTGCCAGCAGTTTAGATAGGGGAGACGGCGGGACTTCTGGCTACACCTTC.

The chain has TRBV23-1 and TRBJ1-2; 11 bases line up with TRBD1. TRBV23-1 is noted as an ORF with a role that remains uncertain. This CDR3 region has 14 residues. V gave up 4 bases and J gave up 8 bases; unmatched junction bases: 6. This CDR3 reads CASSPGQGARGYTF. The DNA for the CDR3 is TGCGCCAGCAGTCCCGGACAGGGGGCGCGGGGCTACACCTTC.

This clone was counted only a few times. The chain is built from TRBV11-2 and TRBJ2-5; the match to TRBD1 covers 7 bases. Germline V gene sequence: CDR1 SGHAT, CDR2 FQNNGV. J gave up 3 bases and V 3 bases, and 4 bases lay outside the gene matches. This CDR3 contains 14 residues. CDR3 loop: CASSLTGPKETQYF. Written as DNA, the CDR3 is TGTGCCAGCAGCTTGACAGGGCCCAAAGAGACCCAGTACTTC.

The genes are TRBV24-1 and TRBJ2-1; D is perhaps TRBD1 (5 bases). The CDR3 runs to 18 residues. V was cut by 6 bases and J by 2 bases, with 22 bases left in between. CDR1 and CDR2 (germline): KGHDR, SFDVKD. Written as DNA, the CDR3 is TGTGCCACCAGTCAACCCTCCGGGCAGGGCCGTACCTACAATGAGCAGTTCTTC. This gives the protein CATSQPSGQGRTYNEQFF.

The rearrangement joins TRBV12-3 or TRBV12-4 to TRBJ2-7, with D possibly matching TRBD2 (6 bases). This CDR3 comprises 12 residues. V was pared by 3 bases and J by 7 bases, with 10 bases between. The CDR3 DNA follows: TGTGCCAGCAGTTTTGGGGGGAGGGAGCAGTACTTC. Its protein is CASSFGGREQYF.

As concerns this clone: Additional DNA sequences in this sample encode the identical CDR3. The chain employs TRBV7-2 and TRBJ1-2, with 9 bases identical to TRBD1. The length of the CDR3 is 14 residues. Germline-derived CDR1 and CDR2 are SGHTA and FQGNSA. J lost 4 bases, V lost 4 bases, and 4 bases had no gene match. The CDR3 DNA reads as TGTGCCAGCAGCTCGGACAGGGGCCCCTATGGCTACACCTTC. Its protein product is CASSSDRGPYGYTF.

This clone showed up just once. V gene TRBV28 combines with J gene TRBJ2-7, with D tentatively TRBD2 (5 bases). The V gene lost 3 bases and the J gene lost 0 bases, with 12 bases spanning the gap. CDR1 MDHEN and CDR2 SYDVKM come from the germline V gene. CDR3 length: 15 residues. CDR3 nucleotides: TGTGCCAGCAGTTTTCCTATGAGGGCCTCCTACGAGCAGTACTTC. It yields the protein CASSFPMRASYEQYF.

This chain connects TRBV6-5 to TRBJ2-1, with a weak D call TRBD1 (7 bases). The CDR3 runs 15 residues. Looked up from germline, CDR1 is MNHEY and CDR2 is SVGAGI. Between the trimmed V and J ends, which lost 5 bases and 6 bases, there was a span of 17 bases. In DNA, the CDR3 is TGTGCCAGCAGTCAAACGAACAGGGGAGGCAATGAGCAGTTCTTC. As protein: CASSQTNRGGNEQFF.

V is TRBV19 and J is TRBJ1-5; a weak D match, TRBD1 (6 bases). The V end was cut by 7 bases, the J end by 2 bases, with 15 bases between. The CDR3 runs to 15 residues. CDR1 is LNHDA, CDR2 SQIVND, per germline (reference sequence). CDR3 sequence reads: CASTPGSGGNQPQHF. DNA for the CDR3: TGTGCCAGTACCCCCGGGTCAGGGGGCAATCAGCCCCAGCATTTT.

The J gene is TRBJ1-6, the V gene TRBV6-5; 8 nucleotides line up with TRBD1. The junction had 11 bases not matched to a gene; V was cut back by 6 bases and J by 10 bases. From germline, CDR1 is MNHEY and CDR2 SVGAGI. The CDR3 length is 15 residues. DNA of the CDR3: TGTGCCAGCAGGCCCTCGGGACAGGAGGGATCACCCCTCCACTTT. This codes for CASRPSGQEGSPLHF.

With regard to this clone: This CDR3 is also generated by other DNA sequences in the sample. The rearrangement joins TRBV25-1 to TRBJ1-2; D is ambiguous. CDR1 is MGHDK, CDR2 SYGVNS, per germline. V shed 1 base and J shed 8 bases, with 8 bases lying between them. This CDR3 contains 12 residues. As DNA, the CDR3 is TGTGCCAGCAGTGAATCAGGTAGAGGCTACACCTTC. Protein product: CASSESGRGYTF.

The chain couples TRBV29-1 to TRBJ1-2; the D gene is possibly TRBD1 (5 bases). CDR1 is SQVTM, CDR2 ANQGSEA, per germline. V lost 0 bases to trimming and J lost 7 bases, with 18 bases between them. The length of the CDR3 is 15 residues. This chain's CDR3 is CSVEEHRGTVPGYTF. CDR3 bases: TGCAGCGTTGAAGAGCATCGCGGGACGGTCCCTGGCTACACCTTC.

The rearrangement links TRBV29-1 to TRBJ1-5, with 8 bases identical to TRBD1. The CDR3 covers 14 residues. With V trimmed by 7 bases and J by 1 base, 6 bases remained unmatched. The germline V gene encodes CDR1 SQVTM and CDR2 ANQGSEA. CDR3 in amino acids: CSARTGLSNQPQHF. The CDR3 DNA reads TGCAGCGCAAGGACAGGGCTGAGCAATCAGCCCCAGCATTTT. The whole variable domain, remainder taken from reference TRBV29-1 and TRBJ1-5, is SAVISQKPSRDICQRGTSLTIQCQVDSQVTMMFWYRQQPGQSLTLIATANQGSEATYESGFVIDKFPISRPNLTFSTLTVSNMSPEDSSIYLCSARTGLSNQPQHFGDGTRLSIL.